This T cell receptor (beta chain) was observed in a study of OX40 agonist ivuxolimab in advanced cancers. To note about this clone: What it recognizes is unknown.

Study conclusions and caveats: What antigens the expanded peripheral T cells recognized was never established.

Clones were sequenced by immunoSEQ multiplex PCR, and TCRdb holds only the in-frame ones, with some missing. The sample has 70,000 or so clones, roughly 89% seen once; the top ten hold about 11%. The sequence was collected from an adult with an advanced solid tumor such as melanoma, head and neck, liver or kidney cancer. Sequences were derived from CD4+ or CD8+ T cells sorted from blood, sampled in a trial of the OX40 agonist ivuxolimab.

CDR3 sequence reads: CASSPRLAEGRGETQYF. The CDR3, as DNA: TGTGCCAGCAGCCCCCGACTAGCAGAAGGAAGGGGAGAGACCCAGTACTTC. The V gene is TRBV7-9, the J gene TRBJ2-5; TRBD2 agrees at 7 bases. The V and J ends lost 5 bases and 4 bases, in that order; junction bases with no gene match: 16. The CDR3 sequence is 17 residues long. Germline CDR1 is SEHNR and CDR2 is FQNEAQ (reference sequence).